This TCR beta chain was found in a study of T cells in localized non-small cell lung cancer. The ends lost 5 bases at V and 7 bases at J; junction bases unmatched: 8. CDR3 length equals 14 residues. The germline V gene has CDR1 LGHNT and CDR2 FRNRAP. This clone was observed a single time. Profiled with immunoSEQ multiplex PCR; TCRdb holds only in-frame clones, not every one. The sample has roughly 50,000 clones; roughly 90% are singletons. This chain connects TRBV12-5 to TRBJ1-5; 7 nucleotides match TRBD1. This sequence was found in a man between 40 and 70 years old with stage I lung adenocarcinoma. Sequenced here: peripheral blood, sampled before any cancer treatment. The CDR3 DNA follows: TGTGCTAGTGGTCACGCCCCAGGGGGACAGCCCCAGCATTTT. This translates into CASGHAPGGQPQHF.